This TCR beta chain is drawn from a study of T cell repertoires in cytomegalovirus infection. Study information: The public TCR beta signatures pointed to both CMV infection and matching HLA type. Study results and limitations: HLA-C-restricted CMV-specific TCR beta clonotypes prevailed in the ex vivo response. Individuals carrying CMV plus the relevant HLA were identified by cumulative frequency of public TCR beta families.

The CDR3 consists of 16 residues. The germline CDR1 and CDR2 sequences are SEHNR and FQNEAQ (reference sequence). Trimming left V 4 bases short and J 5 bases short, with 20 bases between. TCRdb independently ran MiXCR on the reads; one entry per CDR3 protein. The data contain approximately 490,000 distinct CDR3 sequences, approximately 11% of them singletons. This clonotype was seen at least ten times. Its target is not known. The sequencing sample was made of PBMCs. The chain employs TRBV7-9 and TRBJ1-1, with TRBD1 as a possible D gene (6 bases). The clonotype was recovered from a human donor in good health (CMV status not recorded). Some clones in this sample may be carry-over from other donors' samples. This chain's CDR3 is CASSYLTGAIRTEAFF. The CDR3 DNA reads TGTGCCAGCAGCTACCTGACGGGGGCAATTAGGACTGAAGCTTTCTTT.